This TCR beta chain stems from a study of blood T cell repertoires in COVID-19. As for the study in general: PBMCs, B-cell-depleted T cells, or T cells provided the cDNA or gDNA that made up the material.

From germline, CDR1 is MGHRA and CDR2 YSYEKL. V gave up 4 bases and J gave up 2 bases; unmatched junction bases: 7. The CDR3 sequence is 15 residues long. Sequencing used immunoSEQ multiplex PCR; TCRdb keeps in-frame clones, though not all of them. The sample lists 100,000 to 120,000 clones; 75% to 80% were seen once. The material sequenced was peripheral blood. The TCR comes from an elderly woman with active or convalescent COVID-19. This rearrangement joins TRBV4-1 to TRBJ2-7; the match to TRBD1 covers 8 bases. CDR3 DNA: TGCGCCAGCAGCCGTAGGACAGGGCACCCCTACGAGCAGTACTTC. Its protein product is CASSRRTGHPYEQYF.